Below are 21 T cell receptor beta chains sequenced from a single sample in a study of blood T cell repertoires in COVID-19. Profiled with immunoSEQ multiplex PCR; TCRdb holds only in-frame clones, not every one. The table has 310,000 or so clones, approximately 86% seen once. Sequencing input: peripheral blood. The receptors derive from a woman aged 50 to 60 who had recovered from COVID-19.

This rearrangement joins TRBV28 to TRBJ1-1; 8 bases map to TRBD1. This CDR3 region has 13 residues. The V gene's germline CDR1 is MDHEN and CDR2 SYDVKM. Trimming took 3 bases from V and 10 from J; bases not matched to a gene: 7. This CDR3 reads CASSFGRGPRAFF. As DNA, the CDR3 is TGTGCCAGCAGTTTTGGCAGGGGGCCCAGAGCTTTCTTT. Looking up the rest from reference TRBV28 and TRBJ1-1 gives the full variable domain: DVKVTQSSRYLVKRTGEKVFLECVQDMDHENMFWYRQDPGLGLRLIYFSYDVKMKEKGDIPEGYSVSREKKERFSLILESASTNQTSMYLCASSFGRGPRAFFGQGTRLTVV.

With regard to this clone: One junction end disagrees with the germline gene, perhaps due to a read error. The chain links TRBV27 to TRBJ1-2, with D perhaps matching TRBD1 (5 bases). CDR1 and CDR2 from the germline V gene are MNHEY and SMNVEV (reference sequence). CDR3 size: 14 residues. Here the CDR3 reads CASGLGGVNYGYTF. The CDR3 DNA follows: TGTGCCAGCGGTTTGGGGGGGGTAAACTATGGCTACACCTTC.

In this sample, this clone turned up a few times. The chain has TRBV29-1 and TRBJ2-7, with TRBD1 as a possible D gene (6 bases). Germline V CDR1 and CDR2: SQVTM, ANQGSEA. CDR3 length equals 12 residues. The V end lost 5 bases, the J end lost 5 bases, and 13 bases lay between the germline ends. DNA of the CDR3: TGCAGCGTTCGCCAGGGGATCCACGAGCAGTACTTC. Protein product: CSVRQGIHEQYF.

V and J are TRBV11-1 and TRBJ2-1; D is undetermined. The ends were cut back, 5 bases at V and 4 bases at J, with 3 bases in the middle. The CDR3 sequence is 11 residues long. Germline CDR1 is SGHAT and CDR2 is FQDESV (reference sequence). CDR3 bases: TGTGCCAGCAGCCGGTACAATGAGCAGTTCTTC. Encoded protein: CASSRYNEQFF.

Here the CDR3 DNA reads TGTGCCAGCAGCTTACAGGGGAGCACTGAAGCTTTCTTT. As protein: CASSLQGSTEAFF. V usage is TRBV7-9 and J usage is TRBJ1-1; tentatively, D is TRBD1 (6 bases). Trimming removed 2 bases from V and 4 bases from J, with 8 bases in between. The CDR3 totals 13 residues. Germline CDR1 SEHNR, CDR2 FQNEAQ (reference sequence).

The genes are TRBV5-6 and TRBJ1-1; maybe TRBD1 (6 bases). The germline V and J ends were trimmed by 2 bases and 9 bases, with 14 bases remaining between them. The CDR3 extends over 13 amino acids. Germline values: CDR1 SGHDT, CDR2 YYEEEE. The CDR3, as DNA: TGTGCCAGCAGCTTCTACAGGGATCTAAAAGCTTTCTTT. Translation: CASSFYRDLKAFF.

The chain has TRBV2 and TRBJ2-1, with D unclear. The CDR3 runs 13 residues. Germline assignment: CDR1 SNHLY and CDR2 FYNNEI. V shed 8 bases and J shed 4 bases, with 12 bases lying between them. CDR3 nucleotides: TGTGCCAGCGGGCTGGGCAATTACAATGAGCAGTTCTTC. This encodes CASGLGNYNEQFF.

The chain couples TRBV5-1 to TRBJ2-5; the match to TRBD1 covers 7 bases. The V segment lost 3 bases and the J segment 3 bases; nucleotides outside the gene matches: 5. The CDR3 runs 14 residues. The V gene's germline CDR1 is SGHRS and CDR2 YFSETQ. The CDR3 protein is CASSSGQVKETQYF. The CDR3 DNA reads as TGCGCCAGCAGCTCCGGACAGGTAAAAGAGACCCAGTACTTC.

The rearrangement links TRBV11-2 to TRBJ1-1; D not resolved. The length of the CDR3 is 19 residues. CDR1 is SGHAT and CDR2 is FQNNGV in the germline V gene. V lost 4 bases and J 3 bases, leaving 27 bases between the germline ends. The CDR3: CASSYVWRGKKNRDTEAFF. In DNA form, the CDR3 reads TGTGCCAGCAGCTACGTCTGGCGAGGGAAAAAAAATCGGGACACTGAAGCTTTCTTT.

This chain joins TRBV6-5 and TRBJ1-2; 8 bases line up with TRBD1. The J segment lost 4 bases and the V segment lost 5 bases, leaving 6 bases of the junction unmatched. The CDR3 length is 14 residues. CDR1 MNHEY and CDR2 SVGAGI come from the germline V gene. CDR3: CASSTDTGGYGYTF. DNA for the CDR3: TGTGCCAGCAGTACCGATACAGGGGGCTATGGCTACACCTTC.

V is TRBV7-2 and J is TRBJ2-5; D uncertain. The CDR3 contains 13 residues. In germline, CDR1 is SGHTA, CDR2 FQGNSA. The V end lost 5 bases, the J end lost 2 bases, and 9 bases lay between the germline ends. The CDR3 reads CASSASPQETQYF. The CDR3 DNA reads as TGTGCCAGCAGCGCGAGCCCTCAAGAGACCCAGTACTTC. Looking up the rest from reference TRBV7-2 and TRBJ2-5 gives the full variable domain: GAGVSQSPSNKVTEKGKDVELRCDPISGHTALYWYRQSLGQGLEFLIYFQGNSAPDKSGLPSDRFSAERTGGSVSTLTIQRTQQEDSAVYLCASSASPQETQYFGPGTRLLVL.

The chain employs TRBV5-1 and TRBJ1-2, with D possibly matching TRBD1 (6 bases). CDR3 length equals 17 residues. Trimming pared 3 bases from V and 4 bases from J, leaving 22 bases between. Germline V gene sequence: CDR1 SGHRS, CDR2 YFSETQ. The CDR3 region has the DNA TGCGCCAGCAGCTCCGGAGGACAGCCTCCCGGCGTCTATGGCTACACCTTC. It codes for CASSSGGQPPGVYGYTF.

The chain employs TRBV28 and TRBJ1-4, with 8 nucleotides matching TRBD1. Looked up from germline, CDR1 is MDHEN and CDR2 is SYDVKM. Trimming cost V 5 bases and J 4 bases; bases outside gene matches: 9. The CDR3 covers 16 residues. The CDR3 DNA follows: TGTGCCAGCAGTAAATCCGGGACAGGCTTTAATGAAAAACTGTTTTTT. Its translation is CASSKSGTGFNEKLFF.

This chain uses TRBV9 with TRBJ1-4; 7 bases fit TRBD1. CDR3 length equals 16 residues. The germline V gene encodes CDR1 SGDLS and CDR2 YYNGEE. V shed 1 base, J shed 5 bases, and the junction held 8 bases outside the gene matches. This CDR3 is CASSVSPGQLNEKLFF. The CDR3 bases are TGTGCCAGCAGCGTATCTCCGGGACAGCTAAATGAAAAACTGTTTTTT.

The chain carries TRBV21-1 and TRBJ2-7; TRBD1, the D gene given by the table, was not confirmed from the DNA. TRBV21-1 is shown as a pseudogene. CDR3 length: 15 amino acids. The CDR3 bases are TGTGCCAGCTCACAGGACAGCCCCCTCTCCTACGAGCAGTACTTC. This sequence encodes CASSQDSPLSYEQYF.

J is TRBJ1-4 and V is TRBV28; D is perhaps TRBD1 (5 bases). CDR3 length: 15 residues. The germline V gene encodes CDR1 MDHEN and CDR2 SYDVKM. V was cut by 4 bases and J by 3 bases, with 12 bases left in between. The CDR3 sequence: CASSSNRWANEKLFF. CDR3 nucleotide sequence: TGTGCCAGCAGTTCCAACAGGTGGGCTAATGAAAAACTGTTTTTT.

The chain is built from TRBV27 and TRBJ1-5; D may be TRBD1 (5 bases). V was shortened by 5 bases and J by 13 bases, with 18 bases between the two germline ends. Germline V lookup: CDR1 MNHEY, CDR2 SMNVEV (reference sequence). The CDR3 loop spans 13 amino acids. In nucleotides, the CDR3 is TGTGCCAGCAGTCCGGCAATCGGGGGGGGACAGCATTTT. This gives the protein CASSPAIGGGQHF.

The V and J genes are TRBV7-5 and TRBJ1-6. TRBV7-5 is listed as a pseudogene. CDR3 length: 16 amino acids. CDR3 protein: CARSLDREGICSPLHF. The CDR3 DNA reads as TGTGCCAGAAGCTTAGATCGGGAAGGGATTTGCTCACCCCTCCACTTT.

This clone has only one observation. The CDR3 DNA reads TGTGCCTGGAGGGGGGACAGGGGAACTGAAGCTTTCTTT. Translation: CAWRGDRGTEAFF. The chain combines TRBV30 with TRBJ1-1; 10 positions agree with TRBD1. CDR1 is GTSNPN, CDR2 SVGIG, per germline (reference sequence). The J segment lost 5 bases and the V segment lost 3 bases, leaving 3 bases of the junction unmatched. CDR3 length equals 13 residues.

V usage is TRBV24-1 and J usage is TRBJ2-1; D is possibly TRBD1 (6 bases). This CDR3 has 14 residues. The V gene's germline CDR1 is KGHDR and CDR2 SFDVKD. Between the trimmed V and J ends, which lost 6 bases and 3 bases, there was a span of 11 bases. The CDR3 nucleotides are TGTGCCACCAGTCTCGGACAGTTCTACAATGAGCAGTTCTTC. This codes for CATSLGQFYNEQFF.

The chain links TRBV19 to TRBJ2-3; D perhaps matches TRBD2 (5 bases). The CDR3 loop spans 13 amino acids. In germline, CDR1 is LNHDA, CDR2 SQIVND (reference sequence). The V gene lost 7 bases and the J gene lost 3 bases, with 11 bases spanning the gap. The CDR3 DNA reads as TGTGCCAGTATGATTCCGGGGACAGATACGCAGTATTTT. Translating gives CASMIPGTDTQYF.